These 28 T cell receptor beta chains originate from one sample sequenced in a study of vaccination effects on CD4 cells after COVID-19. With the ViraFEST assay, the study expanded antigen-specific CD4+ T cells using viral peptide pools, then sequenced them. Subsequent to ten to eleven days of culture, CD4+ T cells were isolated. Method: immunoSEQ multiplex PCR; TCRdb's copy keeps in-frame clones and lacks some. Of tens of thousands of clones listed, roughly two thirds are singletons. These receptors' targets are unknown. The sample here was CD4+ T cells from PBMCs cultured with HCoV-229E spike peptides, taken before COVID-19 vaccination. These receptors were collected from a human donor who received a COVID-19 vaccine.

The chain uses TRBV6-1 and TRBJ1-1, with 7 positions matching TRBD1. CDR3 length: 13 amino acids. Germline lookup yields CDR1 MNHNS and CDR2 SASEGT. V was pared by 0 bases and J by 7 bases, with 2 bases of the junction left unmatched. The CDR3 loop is CASSEAGTDEAFF. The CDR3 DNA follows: TGTGCCAGCAGTGAAGCGGGGACAGATGAAGCTTTCTTT.

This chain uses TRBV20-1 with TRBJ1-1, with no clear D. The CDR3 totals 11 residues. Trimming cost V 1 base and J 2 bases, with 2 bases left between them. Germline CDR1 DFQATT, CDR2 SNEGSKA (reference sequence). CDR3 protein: CSARGNTEAFF. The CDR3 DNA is TGCAGTGCTAGAGGAAACACTGAAGCTTTCTTT.

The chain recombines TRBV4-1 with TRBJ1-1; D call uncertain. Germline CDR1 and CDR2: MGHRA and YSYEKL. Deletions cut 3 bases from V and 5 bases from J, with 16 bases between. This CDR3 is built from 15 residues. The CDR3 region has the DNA TGCGCCAGCAGCCAGGCAGCTTACTCGGGGACTGAAGCTTTCTTT. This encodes CASSQAAYSGTEAFF.

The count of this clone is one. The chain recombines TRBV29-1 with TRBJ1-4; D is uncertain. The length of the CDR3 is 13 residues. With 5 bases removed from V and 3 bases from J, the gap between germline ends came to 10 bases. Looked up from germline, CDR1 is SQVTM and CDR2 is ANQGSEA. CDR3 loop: CSVRLGSNEKLFF. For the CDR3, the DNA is TGCAGCGTTCGTTTGGGTTCTAATGAAAAACTGTTTTTT.

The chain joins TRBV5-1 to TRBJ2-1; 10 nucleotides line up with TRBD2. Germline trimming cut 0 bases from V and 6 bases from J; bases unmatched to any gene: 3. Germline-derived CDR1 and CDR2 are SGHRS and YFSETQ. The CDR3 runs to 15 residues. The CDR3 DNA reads TGCGCCAGCAGCTTGGAGCGGGGGGGTGGCAATGAGCAGTTCTTC. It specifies CASSLERGGGNEQFF.

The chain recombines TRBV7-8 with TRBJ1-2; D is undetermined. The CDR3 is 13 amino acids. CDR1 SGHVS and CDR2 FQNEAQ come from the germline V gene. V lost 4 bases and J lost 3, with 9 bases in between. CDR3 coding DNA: TGTGCCAGCAGCTCCGTGGGTTACTATGGCTACACCTTC. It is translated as CASSSVGYYGYTF.

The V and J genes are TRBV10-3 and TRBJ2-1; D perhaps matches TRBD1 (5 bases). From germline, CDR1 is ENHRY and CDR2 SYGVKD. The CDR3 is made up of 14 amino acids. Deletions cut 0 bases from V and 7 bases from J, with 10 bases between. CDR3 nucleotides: TGTGCCATCAGTGAGTCGGGCAGGGCAAATGAGCAGTTCTTC. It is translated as CAISESGRANEQFF.

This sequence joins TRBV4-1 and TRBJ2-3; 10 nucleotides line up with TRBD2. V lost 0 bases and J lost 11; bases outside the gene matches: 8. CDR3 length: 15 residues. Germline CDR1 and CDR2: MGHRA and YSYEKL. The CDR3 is CASSQEAAGGQGQYF. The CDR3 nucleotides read TGCGCCAGCAGCCAAGAAGCAGCGGGAGGGCAAGGGCAGTATTTT.

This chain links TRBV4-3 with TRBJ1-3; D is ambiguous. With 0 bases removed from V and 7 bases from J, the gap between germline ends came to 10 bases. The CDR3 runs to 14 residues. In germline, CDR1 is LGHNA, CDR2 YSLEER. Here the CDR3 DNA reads TGCGCCAGCAGCCAAGAGACATTAGGCAACACCATATATTTT. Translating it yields CASSQETLGNTIYF.

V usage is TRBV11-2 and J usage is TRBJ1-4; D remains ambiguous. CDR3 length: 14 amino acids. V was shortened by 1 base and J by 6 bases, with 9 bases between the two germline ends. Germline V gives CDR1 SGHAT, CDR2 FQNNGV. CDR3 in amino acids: CASSLGRRDEKLFF. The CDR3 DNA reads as TGTGCCAGCAGCTTAGGGAGAAGAGATGAAAAACTGTTTTTT. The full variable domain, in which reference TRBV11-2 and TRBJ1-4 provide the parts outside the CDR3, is EAGVAQSPRYKIIEKRQSVAFWCNPISGHATLYWYQQILGQGPKLLIQFQNNGVVDDSQLPKDRFSAERLKGVDSTLKIQPAKLEDSAVYLCASSLGRRDEKLFFGSGTQLSVL.

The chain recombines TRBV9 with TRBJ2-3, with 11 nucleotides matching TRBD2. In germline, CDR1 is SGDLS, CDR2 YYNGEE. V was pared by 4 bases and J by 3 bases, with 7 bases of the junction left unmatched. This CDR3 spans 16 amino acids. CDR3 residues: CASSIGTSGLTDTQYF. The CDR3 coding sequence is TGTGCCAGCAGCATTGGGACTAGCGGCTTGACAGATACGCAGTATTTT. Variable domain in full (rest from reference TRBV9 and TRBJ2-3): DSGVTQTPKHLITATGQRVTLRCSPRSGDLSVYWYQQSLDQGLQFLIQYYNGEERAKGNILERFSAQQFPDLHSELNLSSLELGDSALYFCASSIGTSGLTDTQYFGPGTRLTVL.

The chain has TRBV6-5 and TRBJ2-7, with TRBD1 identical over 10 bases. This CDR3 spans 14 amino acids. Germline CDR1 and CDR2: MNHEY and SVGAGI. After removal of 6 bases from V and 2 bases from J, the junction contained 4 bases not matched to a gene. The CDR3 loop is CASRSGTGAYEQYF. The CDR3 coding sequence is TGTGCCAGCAGAAGCGGGACAGGGGCCTACGAGCAGTACTTC.

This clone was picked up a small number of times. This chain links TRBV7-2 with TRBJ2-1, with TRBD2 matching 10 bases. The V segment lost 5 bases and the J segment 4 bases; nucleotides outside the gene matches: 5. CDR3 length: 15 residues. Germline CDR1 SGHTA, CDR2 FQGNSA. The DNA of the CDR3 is TGTGCCAGCAGCCCAGCGGGGGGGAGGTACAATGAGCAGTTCTTC. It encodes CASSPAGGRYNEQFF. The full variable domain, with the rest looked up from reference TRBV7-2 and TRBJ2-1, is GAGVSQSPSNKVTEKGKDVELRCDPISGHTALYWYRQSLGQGLEFLIYFQGNSAPDKSGLPSDRFSAERTGGSVSTLTIQRTQQEDSAVYLCASSPAGGRYNEQFFGPGTRLTVL.

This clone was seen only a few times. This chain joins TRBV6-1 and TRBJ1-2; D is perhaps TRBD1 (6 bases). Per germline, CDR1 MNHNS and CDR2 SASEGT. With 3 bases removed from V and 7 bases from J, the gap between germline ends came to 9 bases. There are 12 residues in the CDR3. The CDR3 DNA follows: TGTGCCAGCAGTGACAGGGGACGTGGCTACACCTTC. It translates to CASSDRGRGYTF.

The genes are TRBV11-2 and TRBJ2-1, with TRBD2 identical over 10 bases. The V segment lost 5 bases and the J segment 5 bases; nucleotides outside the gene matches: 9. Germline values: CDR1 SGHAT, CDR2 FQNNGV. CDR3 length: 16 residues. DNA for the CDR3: TGTGCCAGCAGCCCGGCGACTAGCGGGCTACACAATGAGCAGTTCTTC. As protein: CASSPATSGLHNEQFF. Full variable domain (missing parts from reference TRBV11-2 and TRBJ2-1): EAGVAQSPRYKIIEKRQSVAFWCNPISGHATLYWYQQILGQGPKLLIQFQNNGVVDDSQLPKDRFSAERLKGVDSTLKIQPAKLEDSAVYLCASSPATSGLHNEQFFGPGTRLTVL.

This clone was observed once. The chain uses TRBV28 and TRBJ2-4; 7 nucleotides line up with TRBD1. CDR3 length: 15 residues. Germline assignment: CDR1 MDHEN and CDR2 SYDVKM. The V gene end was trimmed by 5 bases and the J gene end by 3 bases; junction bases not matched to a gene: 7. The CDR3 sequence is CASSKAGGHKNIQYF. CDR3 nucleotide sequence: TGTGCCAGCAGTAAGGCAGGGGGACACAAAAACATTCAGTACTTC. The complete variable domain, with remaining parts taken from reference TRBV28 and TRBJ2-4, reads DVKVTQSSRYLVKRTGEKVFLECVQDMDHENMFWYRQDPGLGLRLIYFSYDVKMKEKGDIPEGYSVSREKKERFSLILESASTNQTSMYLCASSKAGGHKNIQYFGAGTRLSVL.

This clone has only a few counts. CDR3 protein: CASSPFGRTGNTIYF. DNA for the CDR3: TGTGCCAGCAGTCCTTTCGGCAGGACTGGAAACACCATATATTTT. This sequence joins TRBV28 and TRBJ1-3; D call uncertain. The CDR3 loop spans 15 amino acids. Germline CDR1 MDHEN, CDR2 SYDVKM. Trimming stripped 5 bases from V and 2 bases from J, with 13 bases between.

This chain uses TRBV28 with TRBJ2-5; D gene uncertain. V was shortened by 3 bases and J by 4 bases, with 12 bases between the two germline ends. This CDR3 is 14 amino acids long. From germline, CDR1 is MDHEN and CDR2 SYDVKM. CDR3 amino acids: CASSFVGSAETQYF. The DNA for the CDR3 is TGTGCCAGCAGTTTCGTGGGTTCTGCAGAGACCCAGTACTTC.

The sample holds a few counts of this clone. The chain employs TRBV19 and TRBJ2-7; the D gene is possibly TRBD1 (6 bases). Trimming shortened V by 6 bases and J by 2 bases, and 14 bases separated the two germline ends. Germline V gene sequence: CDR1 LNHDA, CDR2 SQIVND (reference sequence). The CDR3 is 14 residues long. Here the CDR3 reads CASRPRTAPYEQYF. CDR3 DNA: TGTGCCAGTAGACCTCGGACAGCCCCCTACGAGCAGTACTTC.

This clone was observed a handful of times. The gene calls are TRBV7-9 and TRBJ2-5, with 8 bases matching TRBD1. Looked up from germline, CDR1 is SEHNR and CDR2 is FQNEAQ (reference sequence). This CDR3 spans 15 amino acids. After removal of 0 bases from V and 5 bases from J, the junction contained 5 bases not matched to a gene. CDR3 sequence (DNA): TGTGCCAGCAGCTTAGCCCAGGGGGCGGTTGAGACCCAGTACTTC. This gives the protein CASSLAQGAVETQYF.

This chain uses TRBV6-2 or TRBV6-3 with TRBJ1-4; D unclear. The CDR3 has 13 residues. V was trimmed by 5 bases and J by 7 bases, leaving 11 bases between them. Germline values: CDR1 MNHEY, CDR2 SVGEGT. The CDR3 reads CASSPPRGEKLFF. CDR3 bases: TGTGCCAGCAGTCCCCCACGGGGTGAAAAACTGTTTTTT.

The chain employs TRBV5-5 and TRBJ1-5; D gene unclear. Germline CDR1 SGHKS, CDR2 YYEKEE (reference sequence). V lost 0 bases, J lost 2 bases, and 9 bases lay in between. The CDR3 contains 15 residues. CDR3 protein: CASSLGHTGNQPQHF. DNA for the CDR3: TGTGCCAGCAGCTTGGGGCACACTGGCAATCAGCCCCAGCATTTT.

CDR3 DNA: TGTGCCAGCAGCCCCTCCCACAGGATCGGCTACACCTTC. This codes for CASSPSHRIGYTF. The V and J genes are TRBV28 and TRBJ1-2; a possible D gene is TRBD1 (5 bases). The V and J ends lost 6 bases and 8 bases respectively, with 16 bases between them. The CDR3 spans 13 residues. The germline V gene has CDR1 MDHEN and CDR2 SYDVKM.

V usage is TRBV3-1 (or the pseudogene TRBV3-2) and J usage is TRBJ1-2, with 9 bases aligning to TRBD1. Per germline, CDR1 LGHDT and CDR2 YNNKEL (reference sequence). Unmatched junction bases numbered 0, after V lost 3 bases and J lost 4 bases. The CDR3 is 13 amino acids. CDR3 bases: TGTGCCAGCAGCCAGGACAGGGGCTATGGCTACACCTTC. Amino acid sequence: CASSQDRGYGYTF.

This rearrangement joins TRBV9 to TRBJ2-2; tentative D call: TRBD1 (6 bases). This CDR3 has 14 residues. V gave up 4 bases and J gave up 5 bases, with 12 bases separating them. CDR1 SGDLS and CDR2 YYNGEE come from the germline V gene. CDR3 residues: CASSPRGNTGELFF. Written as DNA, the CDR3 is TGTGCCAGCAGCCCCAGGGGTAATACCGGGGAGCTGTTTTTT.

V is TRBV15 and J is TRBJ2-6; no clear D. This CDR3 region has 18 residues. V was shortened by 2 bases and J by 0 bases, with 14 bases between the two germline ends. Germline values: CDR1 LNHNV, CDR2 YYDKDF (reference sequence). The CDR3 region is CATSRTRKISSGANVLTF. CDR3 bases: TGTGCCACCAGCAGAACAAGGAAAATCTCCTCTGGGGCCAACGTCCTGACTTTC.

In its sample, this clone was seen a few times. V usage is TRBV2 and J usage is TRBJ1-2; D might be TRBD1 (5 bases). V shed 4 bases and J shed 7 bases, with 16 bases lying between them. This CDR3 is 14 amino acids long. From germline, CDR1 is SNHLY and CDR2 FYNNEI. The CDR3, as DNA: TGTGCCAGCAGTGTAGAAAGGCAGGGCGGTGGCTACACCTTC. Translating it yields CASSVERQGGGYTF.

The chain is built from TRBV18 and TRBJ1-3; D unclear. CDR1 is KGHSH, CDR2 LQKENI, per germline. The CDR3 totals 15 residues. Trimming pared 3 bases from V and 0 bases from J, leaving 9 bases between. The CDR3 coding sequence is TGTGCCAGCTCACCGGACTCCAGCTCTGGAAACACCATATATTTT. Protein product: CASSPDSSSGNTIYF.